These T cell receptor beta chains were read from a single sample in a study of shared T cell receptors in the human thymus. The repertoire was sequenced with immunoSEQ multiplex PCR; TCRdb's copy has only in-frame clones and lacks some. Counted here are 630,000 or so clones, 87% occurring once; the ten biggest clones make up approximately 0.0097%. Another study also made use of these data, one on human thymus T cells.

The sample taken for sequencing was thymocytes. The receptors were gathered from a boy under two years old with a congenital heart defect. The CDR3 runs from the conserved cysteine through the conserved F or W. A D gene is named only where the DNA matches it firmly. The size entry is marked missing in some rows and otherwise reads once, few, many or a size class.

TRBV29-1,TRBJ2-4,.,.,CSVVAGQGFIQYF,TGCAGCGTTGTAGCGGGACAGGGCTTCATTCAGTACTTC
TRBV6-6,TRBJ2-1,once,TRBD1,CASSYSVTGLNEQFF,TGTGCCAGCAGTTACTCGGTGACAGGGCTCAATGAGCAGTTCTTC
TRBV7-2,TRBJ2-1,.,TRBD1,CASSLFLRTGLVYNEQFF,TGTGCCAGCAGCTTATTTTTGAGGACAGGGTTGGTGTACAATGAGCAGTTCTTC
TRBV4-1,TRBJ2-1,.,.,CASSQGLWVYNEQFF,TGCGCCAGCAGCCAAGGACTTTGGGTATACAATGAGCAGTTCTTC
TRBV6-5,TRBJ2-1,.,.,CASSYSKAQGRAEQFF,TGTGCCAGCAGTTACTCGAAGGCTCAGGGGCGTGCTGAGCAGTTCTTC
TRBV27,TRBJ2-7,.,TRBD1,CASSCGQDPYYEQYF,TGTGCCAGCAGTTGTGGACAGGACCCTTACTACGAGCAGTACTTC
TRBV6-4,TRBJ2-7,.,TRBD2,CASSWREGDEQYF,TGTGCCAGCAGCTGGCGGGAGGGCGACGAGCAGTACTTC
TRBV6-5,TRBJ2-7,few,TRBD2,CASSYSGRGYEQYF,TGTGCCAGCAGTTATAGCGGGAGGGGCTACGAGCAGTACTTC
TRBV29-1,TRBJ1-2,.,.,CSVGPGIIGDYTF,TGCAGCGTTGGCCCCGGGATTATAGGTGACTACACCTTC
TRBV2,TRBJ2-7,.,.,CASSESQGLNYEQYF,TGTGCCAGCAGTGAAAGTCAGGGCCTTAACTACGAGCAGTACTTC
TRBV28,TRBJ1-2,.,TRBD1,CASSIHRGNYGYTF,TGTGCCAGCAGTATACACAGGGGGAACTATGGCTACACCTTC
TRBV2,TRBJ1-5,once,.,CASSSCRDRRVNQPQHF,TGTGCCAGCAGTAGTTGCAGGGATCGAAGGGTCAATCAGCCCCAGCATTTT
TRBV28,TRBJ1-1,.,TRBD1,CASSPRQGVRTEAFF,TGTGCCAGCAGTCCTCGACAGGGGGTCCGGACTGAAGCTTTCTTT
TRBV12-5,TRBJ1-2,.,TRBD1,CASGLVPQTSGGGGYGYTF,TGTGCTAGTGGTTTGGTCCCGCAGACCTCAGGGGGCGGGGGCTATGGCTACACCTTC